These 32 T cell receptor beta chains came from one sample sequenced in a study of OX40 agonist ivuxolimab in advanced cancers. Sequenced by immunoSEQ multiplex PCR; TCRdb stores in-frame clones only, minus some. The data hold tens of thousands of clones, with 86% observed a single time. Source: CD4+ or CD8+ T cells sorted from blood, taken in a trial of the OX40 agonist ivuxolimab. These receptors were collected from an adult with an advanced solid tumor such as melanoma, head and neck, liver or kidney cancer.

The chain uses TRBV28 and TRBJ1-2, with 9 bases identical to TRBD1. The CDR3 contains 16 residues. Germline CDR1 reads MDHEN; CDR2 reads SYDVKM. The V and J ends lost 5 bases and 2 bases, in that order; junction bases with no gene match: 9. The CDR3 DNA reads TGTGCCAGCAGTCCCCCCTCCGGGACAGGGAACTATGGCTACACCTTC. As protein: CASSPPSGTGNYGYTF.

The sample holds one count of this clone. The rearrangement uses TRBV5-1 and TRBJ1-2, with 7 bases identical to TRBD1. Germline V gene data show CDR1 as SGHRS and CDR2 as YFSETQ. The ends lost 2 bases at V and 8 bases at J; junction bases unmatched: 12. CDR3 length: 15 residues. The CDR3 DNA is TGCGCCAGCAGCTTAGGGGTCCGGGGACAGCCGGGCTACACCTTC. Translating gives CASSLGVRGQPGYTF.

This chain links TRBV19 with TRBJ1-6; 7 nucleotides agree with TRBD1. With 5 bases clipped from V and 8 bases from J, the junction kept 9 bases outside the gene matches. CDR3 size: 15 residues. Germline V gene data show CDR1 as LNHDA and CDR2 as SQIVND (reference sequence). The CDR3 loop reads CASSVTGIVDSPLHF. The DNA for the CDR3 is TGTGCCAGTAGTGTGACAGGGATCGTGGATTCACCCCTCCACTTT. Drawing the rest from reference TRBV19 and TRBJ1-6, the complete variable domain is DGGITQSPKYLFRKEGQNVTLSCEQNLNHDAMYWYRQDPGQGLRLIYYSQIVNDFQKGDIAEGYSVSREKKESFPLTVTSAQKNPTAFYLCASSVTGIVDSPLHFGNGTRLTVT.

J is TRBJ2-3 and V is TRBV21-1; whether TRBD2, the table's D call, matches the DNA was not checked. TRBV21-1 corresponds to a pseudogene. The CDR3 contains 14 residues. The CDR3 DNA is TGTGCCAGCAGCAAAGAGAGCGCCACCGGCACGCAGTATTTT. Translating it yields CASSKESATGTQYF.

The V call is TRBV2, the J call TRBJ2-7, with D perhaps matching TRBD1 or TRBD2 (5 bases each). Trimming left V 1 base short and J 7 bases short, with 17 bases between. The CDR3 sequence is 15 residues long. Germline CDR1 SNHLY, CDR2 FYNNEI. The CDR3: CASSEVFGTIGEQYF. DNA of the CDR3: TGTGCCAGCAGTGAAGTCTTCGGGACGATCGGAGAGCAGTACTTC.

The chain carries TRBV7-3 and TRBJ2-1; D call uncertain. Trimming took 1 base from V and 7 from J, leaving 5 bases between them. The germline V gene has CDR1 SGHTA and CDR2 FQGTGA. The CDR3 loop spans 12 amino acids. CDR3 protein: CASSLIGNEQFF. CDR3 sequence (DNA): TGTGCCAGCAGCTTAATAGGGAATGAGCAGTTCTTC.

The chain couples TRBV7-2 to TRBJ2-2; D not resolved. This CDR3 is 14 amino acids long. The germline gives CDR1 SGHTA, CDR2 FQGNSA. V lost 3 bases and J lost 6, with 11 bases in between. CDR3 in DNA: TGTGCCAGCAGCTTCGTCAGGTTCTCCGGGGAGCTGTTTTTT. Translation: CASSFVRFSGELFF.

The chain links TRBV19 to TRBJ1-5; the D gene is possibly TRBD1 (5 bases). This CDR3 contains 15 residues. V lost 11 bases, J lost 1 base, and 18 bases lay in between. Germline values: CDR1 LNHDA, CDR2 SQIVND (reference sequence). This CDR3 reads CACRLAGGSNQPQHF. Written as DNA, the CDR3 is TGTGCCTGCCGCCTGGCGGGGGGGAGCAATCAGCCCCAGCATTTT.

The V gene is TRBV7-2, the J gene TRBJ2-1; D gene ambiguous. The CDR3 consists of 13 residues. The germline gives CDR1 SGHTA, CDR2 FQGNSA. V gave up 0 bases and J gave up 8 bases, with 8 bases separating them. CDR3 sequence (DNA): TGTGCCAGCAGCTTAGCGTCGACGCATGAGCAGTTCTTC. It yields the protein CASSLASTHEQFF.

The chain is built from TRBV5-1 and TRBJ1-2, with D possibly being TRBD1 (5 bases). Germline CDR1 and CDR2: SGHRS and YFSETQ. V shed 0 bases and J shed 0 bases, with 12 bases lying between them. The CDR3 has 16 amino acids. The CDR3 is CASSLATGPPNYGYTF. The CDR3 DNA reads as TGCGCCAGCAGCTTGGCCACAGGACCGCCTAACTATGGCTACACCTTC.

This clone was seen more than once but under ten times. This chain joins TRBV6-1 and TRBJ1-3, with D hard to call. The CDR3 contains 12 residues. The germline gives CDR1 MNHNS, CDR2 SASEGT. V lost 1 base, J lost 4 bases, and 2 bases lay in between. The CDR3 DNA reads TGTGCCAGCAGTGAAGGAGGAAACACCATATATTTT. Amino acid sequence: CASSEGGNTIYF.

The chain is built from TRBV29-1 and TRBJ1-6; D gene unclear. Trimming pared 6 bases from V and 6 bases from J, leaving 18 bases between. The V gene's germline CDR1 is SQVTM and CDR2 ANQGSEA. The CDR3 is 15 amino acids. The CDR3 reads CSVGVDKRGNSPLHF. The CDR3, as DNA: TGCAGCGTCGGGGTAGACAAGCGGGGTAATTCACCCCTCCACTTT.

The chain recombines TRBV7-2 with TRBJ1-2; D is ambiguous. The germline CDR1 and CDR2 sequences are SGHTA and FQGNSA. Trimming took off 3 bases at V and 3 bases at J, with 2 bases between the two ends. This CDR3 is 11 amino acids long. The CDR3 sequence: CASSFHYGYTF. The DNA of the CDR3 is TGTGCCAGCAGCTTTCACTATGGCTACACCTTC.

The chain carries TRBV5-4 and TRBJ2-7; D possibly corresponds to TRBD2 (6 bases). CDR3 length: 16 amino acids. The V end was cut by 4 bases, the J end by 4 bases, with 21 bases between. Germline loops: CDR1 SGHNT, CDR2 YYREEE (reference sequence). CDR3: CASSPRQLGGRYEQYF. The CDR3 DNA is TGTGCCAGCAGCCCCCGACAACTGGGGGGACGATACGAGCAGTACTTC.

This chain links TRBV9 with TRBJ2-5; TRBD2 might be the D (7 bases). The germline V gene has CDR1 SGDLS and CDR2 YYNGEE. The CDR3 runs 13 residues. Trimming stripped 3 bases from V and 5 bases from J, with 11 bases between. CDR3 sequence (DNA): TGTGCCAGCAGCGGCGGGGGCATGGAGACCCAGTACTTC. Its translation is CASSGGGMETQYF.

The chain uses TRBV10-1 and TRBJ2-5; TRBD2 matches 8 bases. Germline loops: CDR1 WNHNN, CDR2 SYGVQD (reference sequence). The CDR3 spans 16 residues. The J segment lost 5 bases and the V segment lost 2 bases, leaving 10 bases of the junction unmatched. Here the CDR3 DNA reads TGCGCCAGCAGTGAGCCGGCCCGGGGGGGAGGCGAGACCCAGTACTTC. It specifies CASSEPARGGGETQYF.

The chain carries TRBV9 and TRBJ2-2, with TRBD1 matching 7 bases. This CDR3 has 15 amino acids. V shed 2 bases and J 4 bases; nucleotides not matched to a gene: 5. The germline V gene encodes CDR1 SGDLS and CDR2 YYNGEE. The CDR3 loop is CASSVRGLATGELFF. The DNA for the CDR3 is TGTGCCAGCAGCGTCAGGGGGTTGGCCACCGGGGAGCTGTTTTTT.

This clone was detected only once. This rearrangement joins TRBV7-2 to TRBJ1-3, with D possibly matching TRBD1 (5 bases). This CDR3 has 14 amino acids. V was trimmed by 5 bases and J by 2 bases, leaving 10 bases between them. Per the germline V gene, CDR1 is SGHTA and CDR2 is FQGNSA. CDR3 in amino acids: CASSLQGAGNTIYF. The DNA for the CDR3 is TGTGCCAGCAGCCTCCAGGGAGCTGGAAACACCATATATTTT.

The CDR3 spells CASSPNGQLLYEQYF. CDR3 in DNA: TGTGCCAGCAGCCCAAATGGACAGCTCCTCTACGAGCAGTACTTC. This chain joins TRBV13 and TRBJ2-7, with a tentative D call TRBD1 (6 bases). V gave up 5 bases and J gave up 3 bases, with 17 bases separating them. The CDR3 extends over 15 amino acids. The germline gives CDR1 PRHDT, CDR2 FYEKMQ (reference sequence).

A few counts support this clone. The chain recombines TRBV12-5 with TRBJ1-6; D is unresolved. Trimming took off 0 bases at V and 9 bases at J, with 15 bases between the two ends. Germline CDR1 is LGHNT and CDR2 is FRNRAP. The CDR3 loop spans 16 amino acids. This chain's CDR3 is CASGLVLGVFGSPLHF. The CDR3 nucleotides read TGTGCTAGTGGTTTGGTACTCGGGGTCTTCGGTTCACCCCTCCACTTT.

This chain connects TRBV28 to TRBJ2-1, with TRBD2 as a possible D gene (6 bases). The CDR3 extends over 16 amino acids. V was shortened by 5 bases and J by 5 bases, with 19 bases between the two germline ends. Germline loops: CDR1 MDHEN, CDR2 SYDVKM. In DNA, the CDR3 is TGTGCCAGCAGTGCCCCCCGGGGGTCCAGCGACAATGAGCAGTTCTTC. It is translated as CASSAPRGSSDNEQFF.

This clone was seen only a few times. The CDR3 DNA reads TGCAGCGTCAACCTTCAGGGTAATCGCATGAACACTGAAGCTTTCTTT. Protein product: CSVNLQGNRMNTEAFF. J is TRBJ1-1 and V is TRBV29-1, with D maybe TRBD1 (5 bases). The germline gives CDR1 SQVTM, CDR2 ANQGSEA. CDR3 length: 16 residues. Trimming pared 6 bases from V and 0 bases from J, leaving 20 bases between.

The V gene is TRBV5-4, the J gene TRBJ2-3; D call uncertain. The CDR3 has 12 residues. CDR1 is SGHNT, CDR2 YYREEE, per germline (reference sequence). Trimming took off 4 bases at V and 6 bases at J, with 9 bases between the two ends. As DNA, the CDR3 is TGTGCCAGCAGCCGTCTATTGGATACGCAGTATTTT. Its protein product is CASSRLLDTQYF.

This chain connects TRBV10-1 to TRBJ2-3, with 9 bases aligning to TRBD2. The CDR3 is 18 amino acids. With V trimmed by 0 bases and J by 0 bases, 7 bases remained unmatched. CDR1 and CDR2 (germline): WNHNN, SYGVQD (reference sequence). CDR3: CASSESSGGRTSTDTQYF. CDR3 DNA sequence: TGCGCCAGCAGTGAGTCGAGCGGGGGGCGTACTAGCACAGATACGCAGTATTTT.

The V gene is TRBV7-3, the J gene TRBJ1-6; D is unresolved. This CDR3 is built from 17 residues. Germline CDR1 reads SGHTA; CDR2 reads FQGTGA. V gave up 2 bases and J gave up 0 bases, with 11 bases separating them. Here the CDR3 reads CASSLERSSSYNSPLHF. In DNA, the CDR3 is TGTGCCAGCAGCTTAGAGCGCAGCAGCTCCTATAATTCACCCCTCCACTTT.

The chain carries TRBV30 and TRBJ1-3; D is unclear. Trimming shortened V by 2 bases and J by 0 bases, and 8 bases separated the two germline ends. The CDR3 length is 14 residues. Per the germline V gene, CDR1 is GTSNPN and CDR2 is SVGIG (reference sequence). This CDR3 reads CAWSRQSSGNTIYF. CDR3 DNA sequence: TGTGCCTGGAGTAGGCAGAGCTCTGGAAACACCATATATTTT.

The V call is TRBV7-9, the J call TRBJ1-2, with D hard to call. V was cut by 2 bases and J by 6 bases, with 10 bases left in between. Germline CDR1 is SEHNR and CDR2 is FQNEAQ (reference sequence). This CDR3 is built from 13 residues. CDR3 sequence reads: CASSLRAIDGYTF. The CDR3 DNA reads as TGTGCCAGCAGCTTAAGGGCAATAGATGGCTACACCTTC.

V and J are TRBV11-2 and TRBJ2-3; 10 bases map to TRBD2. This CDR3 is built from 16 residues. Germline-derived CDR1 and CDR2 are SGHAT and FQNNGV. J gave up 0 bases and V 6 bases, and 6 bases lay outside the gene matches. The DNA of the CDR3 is TGTGCCAGCAGTTCGACTAGCGGGCCTAGCACAGATACGCAGTATTTT. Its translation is CASSSTSGPSTDTQYF. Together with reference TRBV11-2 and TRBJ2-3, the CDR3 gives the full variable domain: EAGVAQSPRYKIIEKRQSVAFWCNPISGHATLYWYQQILGQGPKLLIQFQNNGVVDDSQLPKDRFSAERLKGVDSTLKIQPAKLEDSAVYLCASSSTSGPSTDTQYFGPGTRLTVL.

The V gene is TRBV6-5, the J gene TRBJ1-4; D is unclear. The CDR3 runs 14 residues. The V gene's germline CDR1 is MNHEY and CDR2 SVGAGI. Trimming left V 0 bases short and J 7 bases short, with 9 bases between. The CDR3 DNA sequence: TGTGCCAGCAGTTACTCGAGCGCGCTTGAAAAACTGTTTTTT. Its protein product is CASSYSSALEKLFF.

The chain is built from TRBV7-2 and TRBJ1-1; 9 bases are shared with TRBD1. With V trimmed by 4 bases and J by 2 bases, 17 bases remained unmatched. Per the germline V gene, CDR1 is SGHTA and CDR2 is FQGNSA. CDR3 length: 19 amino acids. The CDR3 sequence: CASSSRKQGAFFRNTEAFF. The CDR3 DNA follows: TGTGCCAGCAGCTCGCGAAAACAGGGGGCTTTTTTTAGAAACACTGAAGCTTTCTTT.

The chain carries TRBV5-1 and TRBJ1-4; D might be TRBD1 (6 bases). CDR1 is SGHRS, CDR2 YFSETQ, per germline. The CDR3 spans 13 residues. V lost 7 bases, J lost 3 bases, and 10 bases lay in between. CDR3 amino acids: CASQGLANEKLFF. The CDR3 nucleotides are TGCGCCAGCCAGGGGTTGGCTAATGAAAAACTGTTTTTT.

The CDR3, as DNA: TGCGCCAGCAGCACAGGGGACTACTACAATGAGCAGTTCTTC. As protein: CASSTGDYYNEQFF. V is TRBV5-1 and J is TRBJ2-1, with D tentatively TRBD1 or TRBD2 (7 bases each). V was trimmed by 4 bases and J by 3 bases, leaving 11 bases between them. The CDR3 consists of 14 residues. Per the germline V gene, CDR1 is SGHRS and CDR2 is YFSETQ.